These 10 T cell receptor beta chains share one sample of origin, sequenced in a study of shared clonotypes between healthy human individuals. It was CD45RO-negative cells, positively selected for CCR7, that made up naive CD8 cells, with terminally differentiated effector memory CD45RA+ cells excluded. Here immunoSEQ multiplex PCR was the method, and the copy in TCRdb shows in-frame clones only, minus some. The sample lists about 2 million clones; about 95% were seen once. Sequencing input: naive CD8+ T cells sorted from blood. All receptors derive from a man between 18 and 29 years old in good health.

This CDR3 is CASSGDRGLNQPQHF. The CDR3 DNA reads TGTGCCAGCAGTGGGGACAGGGGCTTGAATCAGCCCCAGCATTTT. The chain joins TRBV6-6 to TRBJ1-5; 10 positions match TRBD1. V shed 5 bases and J 4 bases; nucleotides not matched to a gene: 5. Germline V CDR1 and CDR2: MNHNY, SVGAGI (reference sequence). The CDR3 sequence is 15 residues long.

The rearrangement links TRBV27 to TRBJ2-7, with D possibly TRBD1 on 5 matching bases. Germline loops: CDR1 MNHEY, CDR2 SMNVEV (reference sequence). The CDR3 loop spans 14 amino acids. The V and J ends lost 6 bases and 0 bases respectively, with 12 bases between them. The CDR3 sequence is CASRAARDSYEQYF. The DNA of the CDR3 is TGTGCCAGCAGGGCTGCCAGGGACTCCTACGAGCAGTACTTC.

The chain employs TRBV5-4 and TRBJ2-5; D gene uncertain. This CDR3 is built from 13 residues. From germline, CDR1 is SGHNT and CDR2 YYREEE (reference sequence). Trimming pared 3 bases from V and 0 bases from J, leaving 6 bases between. CDR3 residues: CASSWPDQETQYF. In DNA form, the CDR3 reads TGTGCCAGCAGCTGGCCAGACCAAGAGACCCAGTACTTC.

The chain has TRBV14 and TRBJ2-1; TRBD2 aligns across 8 bases. The CDR3 sequence is 16 residues long. With 1 base clipped from V and 6 bases from J, the junction kept 8 bases outside the gene matches. Germline CDR1 and CDR2: SGHDN and FVKESK. CDR3 DNA: TGTGCCAGCAGCCAAGGGCGGACTAGCATGTTCAATGAGCAGTTCTTC. It codes for CASSQGRTSMFNEQFF.

This CDR3 reads CASSLVGHALHF. CDR3 nucleotides: TGTGCCAGCAGCTTAGTCGGGCACGCGCTCCACTTT. The chain is built from TRBV7-9 and TRBJ1-6; no clear D gene. Between the trimmed V and J ends, which lost 1 base and 16 bases, there was a span of 11 bases. Germline V gene sequence: CDR1 SEHNR, CDR2 FQNEAQ (reference sequence). This CDR3 is 12 amino acids long. Filled out from reference TRBV7-9 and TRBJ1-6, the complete variable domain reads DTGVSQNPRHKITKRGQNVTFRCDPISEHNRLYWYRQTLGQGPEFLTYFQNEAQLEKSRLLSDRFSAERPKGSFSTLEIQRTEQGDSAMYLCASSLVGHALHFGNGTRLTVT.

V is TRBV4-1 and J is TRBJ1-5, with TRBD1 identical over 9 bases. Germline CDR1 reads MGHRA; CDR2 reads YSYEKL. With 1 base clipped from V and 5 bases from J, the junction kept 3 bases outside the gene matches. The CDR3 loop spans 15 amino acids. The CDR3 DNA reads TGCGCCAGCAGCCAAGGGACAGGGGTTCATCAGCCCCAGCATTTT. It specifies CASSQGTGVHQPQHF.

The J gene is TRBJ2-3, the V gene TRBV11-2; D call uncertain. Deletions cut 2 bases from V and 1 base from J, with 4 bases between. This CDR3 has 13 amino acids. Germline CDR1 and CDR2: SGHAT and FQNNGV. CDR3 nucleotide sequence: TGTGCCAGCAGCTTAAAACGCACAGATACGCAGTATTTT. Translated: CASSLKRTDTQYF.

The chain joins TRBV4-1 to TRBJ2-3, with 10 bases lining up with TRBD1. V was pared by 3 bases and J by 6 bases, with 6 bases of the junction left unmatched. The V gene's germline CDR1 is MGHRA and CDR2 YSYEKL. The CDR3 has 15 residues. The CDR3 here is CASSQRGTGVDTQYF. In DNA, the CDR3 is TGCGCCAGCAGCCAGAGAGGGACAGGGGTCGATACGCAGTATTTT.

V gene TRBV7-9 combines with J gene TRBJ2-1; D possibly corresponds to TRBD1 (5 bases). V gave up 5 bases and J gave up 7 bases, with 9 bases separating them. The CDR3 is made up of 12 amino acids. The germline CDR1 and CDR2 sequences are SEHNR and FQNEAQ (reference sequence). CDR3 amino acids: CASSDQGNEQFF. The CDR3 nucleotides are TGTGCCAGCAGCGATCAGGGAAATGAGCAGTTCTTC.

J is TRBJ2-2 and V is TRBV19; the D is unclear. The CDR3 sequence is 18 residues long. V gave up 0 bases and J gave up 5 bases, with 19 bases separating them. Per the germline V gene, CDR1 is LNHDA and CDR2 is SQIVND (reference sequence). The CDR3 coding sequence is TGTGCCAGTAGTATAGATCAAACGTACCTTTTGTGGACCGGGGAGCTGTTTTTT. Translating it yields CASSIDQTYLLWTGELFF.